This T cell receptor beta chain stems from a study of radiotherapy plus CTLA-4 blockade in lung cancer. Study overall: With roughly a third of patients having disease control, objective responses were seen in 15% to 20%.

This CDR3 region has 15 residues. Germline lookup yields CDR1 SNHLY and CDR2 FYNNEI. J lost 1 base, V lost 2 bases, and 3 bases had no gene match. Study-wide findings and caveats: Reports identified early blood T cell clone dynamics, with interferon-beta, as the best response predictor. Expansion in blood of tumor-derived TCR clones was seen after radiotherapy plus ipilimumab.

Clones were sequenced by immunoSEQ multiplex PCR, and TCRdb holds only the in-frame ones, with some missing. In the table there are 75,000 to 95,000 clones, approximately 75% of which are singletons. Concerning this clone: Antigen unknown.

The sample consisted of peripheral blood, taken from a patient treated with radiotherapy plus ipilimumab. The V and J genes are TRBV2 and TRBJ1-1; 8 nucleotides agree with TRBD1. This TCR derives from a human donor with non-small cell lung cancer that progressed on radiotherapy plus ipilimumab. The CDR3 spells CASSETGTGNTEAFF. Written as DNA, the CDR3 is TGTGCCAGCAGTGAAACCGGGACAGGGAACACTGAAGCTTTCTTT.